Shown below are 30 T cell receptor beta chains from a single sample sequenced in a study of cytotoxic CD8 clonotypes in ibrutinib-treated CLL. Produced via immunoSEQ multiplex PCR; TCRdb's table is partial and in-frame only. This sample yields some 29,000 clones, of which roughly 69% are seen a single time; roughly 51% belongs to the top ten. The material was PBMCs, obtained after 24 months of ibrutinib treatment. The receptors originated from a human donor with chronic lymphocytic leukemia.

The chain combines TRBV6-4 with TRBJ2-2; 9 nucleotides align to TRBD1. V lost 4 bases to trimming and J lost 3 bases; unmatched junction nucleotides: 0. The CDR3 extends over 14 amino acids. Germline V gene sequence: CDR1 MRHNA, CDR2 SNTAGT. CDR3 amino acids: CASSGTGDTGELFF. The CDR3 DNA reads TGTGCCAGCAGTGGGACAGGGGACACCGGGGAGCTGTTTTTT.

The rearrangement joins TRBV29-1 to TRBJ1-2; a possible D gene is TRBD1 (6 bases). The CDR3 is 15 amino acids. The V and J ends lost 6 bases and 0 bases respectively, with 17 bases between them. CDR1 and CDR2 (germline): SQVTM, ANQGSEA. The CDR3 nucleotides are TGCAGCGTCGGAGGGACACGACAGGCTAACTATGGCTACACCTTC. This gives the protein CSVGGTRQANYGYTF.

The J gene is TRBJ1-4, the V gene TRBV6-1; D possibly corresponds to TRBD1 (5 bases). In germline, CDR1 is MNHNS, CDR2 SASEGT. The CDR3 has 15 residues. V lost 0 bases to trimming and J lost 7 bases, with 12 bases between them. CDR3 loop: CASSEARQGGEKLFF. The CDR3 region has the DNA TGTGCCAGCAGTGAAGCGCGGCAGGGTGGTGAAAAACTGTTTTTT.

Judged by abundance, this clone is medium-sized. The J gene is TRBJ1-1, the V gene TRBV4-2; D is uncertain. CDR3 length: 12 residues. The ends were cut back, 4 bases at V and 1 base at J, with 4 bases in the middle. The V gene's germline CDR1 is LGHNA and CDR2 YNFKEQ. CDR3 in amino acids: CASSPGNTEAFF. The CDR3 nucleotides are TGTGCCAGCAGCCCCGGGAACACTGAAGCTTTCTTT.

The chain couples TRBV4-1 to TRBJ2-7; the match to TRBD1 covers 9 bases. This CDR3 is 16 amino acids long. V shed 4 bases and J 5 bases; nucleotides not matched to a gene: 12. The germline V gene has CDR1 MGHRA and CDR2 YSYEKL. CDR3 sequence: CASSPSGQGRPDEQYF. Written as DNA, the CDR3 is TGCGCCAGCAGCCCCTCCGGACAGGGGAGACCGGACGAGCAGTACTTC.

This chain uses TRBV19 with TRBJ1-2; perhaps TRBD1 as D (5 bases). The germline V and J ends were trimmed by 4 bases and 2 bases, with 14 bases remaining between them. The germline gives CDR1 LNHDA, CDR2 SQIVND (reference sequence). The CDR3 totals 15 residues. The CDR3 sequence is CASSTIQAPNYGYTF. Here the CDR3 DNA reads TGTGCCAGTAGTACCATACAGGCCCCCAACTATGGCTACACCTTC.

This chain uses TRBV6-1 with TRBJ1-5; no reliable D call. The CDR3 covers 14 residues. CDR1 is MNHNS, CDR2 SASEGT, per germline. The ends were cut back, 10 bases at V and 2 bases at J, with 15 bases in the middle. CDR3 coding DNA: TGTGCCACCGTATACGGGTCGGGCAATCAGCCCCAGCATTTT. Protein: CATVYGSGNQPQHF.

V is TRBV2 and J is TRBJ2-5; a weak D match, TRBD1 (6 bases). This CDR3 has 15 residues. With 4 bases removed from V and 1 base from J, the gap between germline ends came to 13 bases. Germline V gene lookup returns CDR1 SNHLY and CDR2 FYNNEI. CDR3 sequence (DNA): TGTGCCAGCAGTGCGGCAGGGGTCTCCCAAGAGACCCAGTACTTC. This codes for CASSAAGVSQETQYF.

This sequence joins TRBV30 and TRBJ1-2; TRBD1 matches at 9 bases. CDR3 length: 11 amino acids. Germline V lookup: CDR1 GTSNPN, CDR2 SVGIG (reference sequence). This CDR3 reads CAWRQGVSYTF. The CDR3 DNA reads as TGTGCTTGGCGACAGGGGGTTAGCTACACCTTC. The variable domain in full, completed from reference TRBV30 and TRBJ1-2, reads SQTIHQWPATLVQPVGSPLSLECTVEGTSNPNLYWYRQAAGRGLQLLFYSVGIGQISSEVPQNLSASRPQDRQFILSSKKLLLSDSGFYLCAWRQGVSYTFGSGTRLTVV.

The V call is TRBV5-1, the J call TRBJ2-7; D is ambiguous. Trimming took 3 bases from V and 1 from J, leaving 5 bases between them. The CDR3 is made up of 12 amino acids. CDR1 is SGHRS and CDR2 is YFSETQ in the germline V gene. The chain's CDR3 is CASSWDSYEQYF. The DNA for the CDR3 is TGCGCCAGCAGCTGGGATTCCTACGAGCAGTACTTC.

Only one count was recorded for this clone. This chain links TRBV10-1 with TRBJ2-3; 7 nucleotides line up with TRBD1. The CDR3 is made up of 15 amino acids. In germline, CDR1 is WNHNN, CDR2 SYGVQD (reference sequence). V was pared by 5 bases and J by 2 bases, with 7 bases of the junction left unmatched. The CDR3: CASSPDRDDTDTQYF. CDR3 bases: TGCGCCAGCAGTCCAGACAGGGACGACACAGATACGCAGTATTTT.

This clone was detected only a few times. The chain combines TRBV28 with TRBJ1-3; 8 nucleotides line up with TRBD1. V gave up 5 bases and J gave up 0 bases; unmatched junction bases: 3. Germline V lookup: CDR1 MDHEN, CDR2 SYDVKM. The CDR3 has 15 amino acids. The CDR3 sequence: CASSPGGSSGNTIYF. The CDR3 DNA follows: TGTGCCAGCAGTCCAGGGGGCTCCTCTGGAAACACCATATATTTT.

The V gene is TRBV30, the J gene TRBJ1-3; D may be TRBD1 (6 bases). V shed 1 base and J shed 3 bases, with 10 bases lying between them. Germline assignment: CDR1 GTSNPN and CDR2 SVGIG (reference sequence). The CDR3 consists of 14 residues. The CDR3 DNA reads TGTGCCTGGAGTGGTGGGGGCGTTGGAAACACCATATATTTT. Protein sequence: CAWSGGGVGNTIYF.

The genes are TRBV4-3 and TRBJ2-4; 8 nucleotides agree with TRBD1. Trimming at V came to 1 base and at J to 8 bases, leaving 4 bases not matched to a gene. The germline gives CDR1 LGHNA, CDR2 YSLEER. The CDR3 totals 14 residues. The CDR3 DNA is TGCGCCAGCAGCCAAGGACAGGGGAAAGACATTCAGTACTTC. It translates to CASSQGQGKDIQYF.

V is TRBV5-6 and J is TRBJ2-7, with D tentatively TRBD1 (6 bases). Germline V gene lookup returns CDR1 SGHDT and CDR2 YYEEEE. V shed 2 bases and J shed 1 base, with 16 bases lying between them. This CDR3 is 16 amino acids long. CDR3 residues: CASSLGYRASSYEQYF. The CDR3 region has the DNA TGTGCCAGCAGCTTAGGATACAGGGCTTCATCCTACGAGCAGTACTTC.

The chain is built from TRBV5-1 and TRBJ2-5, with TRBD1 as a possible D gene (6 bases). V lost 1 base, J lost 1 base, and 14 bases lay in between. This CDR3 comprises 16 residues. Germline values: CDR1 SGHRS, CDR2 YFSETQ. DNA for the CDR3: TGCGCCAGCAGCTTGTCAGGGGTTGGGGGCCAAGAGACCCAGTACTTC. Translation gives CASSLSGVGGQETQYF.

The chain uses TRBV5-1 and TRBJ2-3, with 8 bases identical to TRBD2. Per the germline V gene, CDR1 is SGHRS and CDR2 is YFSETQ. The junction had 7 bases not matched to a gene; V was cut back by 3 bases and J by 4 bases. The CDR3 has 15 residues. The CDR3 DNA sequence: TGCGCCAGCAGCTCAGCGGGGGTGGAGGCAGATACGCAGTATTTT. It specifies CASSSAGVEADTQYF.

CDR3 bases: TGTGCCAGCTCACCAATCCCGGGCCGAGGACTTTACGAGCAGTACTTC. This codes for CASSPIPGRGLYEQYF. The chain is built from TRBV18 and TRBJ2-7; a weak D match, TRBD2 (5 bases). Germline assignment: CDR1 KGHSH and CDR2 LQKENI. CDR3 length: 16 amino acids. Trimming left V 2 bases short and J 4 bases short, with 18 bases between.

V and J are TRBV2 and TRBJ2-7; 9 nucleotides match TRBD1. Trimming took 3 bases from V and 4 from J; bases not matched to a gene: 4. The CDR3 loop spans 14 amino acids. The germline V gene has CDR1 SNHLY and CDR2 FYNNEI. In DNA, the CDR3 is TGTGCCAGCAGTGAGGACAGGGGTTTGTACGAGCAGTACTTC. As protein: CASSEDRGLYEQYF.

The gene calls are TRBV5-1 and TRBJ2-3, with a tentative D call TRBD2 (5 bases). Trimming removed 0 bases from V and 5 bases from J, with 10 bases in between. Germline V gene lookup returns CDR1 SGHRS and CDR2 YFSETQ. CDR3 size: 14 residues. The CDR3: CASSLGSSLDTQYF. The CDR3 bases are TGCGCCAGCAGCTTGGGGTCTAGCCTAGATACGCAGTATTTT.

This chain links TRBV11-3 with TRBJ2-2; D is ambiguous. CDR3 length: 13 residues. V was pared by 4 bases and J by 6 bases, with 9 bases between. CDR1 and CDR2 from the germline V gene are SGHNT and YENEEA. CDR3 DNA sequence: TGTGCCAGCAGCTCCCGGACGGCCGGGGAGCTGTTTTTT. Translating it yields CASSSRTAGELFF.

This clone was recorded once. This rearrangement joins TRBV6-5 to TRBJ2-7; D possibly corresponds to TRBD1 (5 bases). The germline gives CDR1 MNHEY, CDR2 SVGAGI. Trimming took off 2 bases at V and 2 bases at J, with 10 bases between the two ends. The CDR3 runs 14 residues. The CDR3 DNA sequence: TGTGCCAGCAGTTACAGGGGCGAGGCCTACGAGCAGTACTTC. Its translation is CASSYRGEAYEQYF.

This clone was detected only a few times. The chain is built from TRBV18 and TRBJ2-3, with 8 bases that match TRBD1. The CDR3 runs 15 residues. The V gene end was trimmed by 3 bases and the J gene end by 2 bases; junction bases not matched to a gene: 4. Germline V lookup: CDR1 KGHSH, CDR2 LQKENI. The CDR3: CASSPRQGITDTQYF. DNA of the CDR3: TGTGCCAGCTCACCCAGACAGGGGATCACAGATACGCAGTATTTT. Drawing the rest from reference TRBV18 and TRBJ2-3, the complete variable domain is NAGVMQNPRHLVRRRGQEARLRCSPMKGHSHVYWYRQLPEEGLKFMVYLQKENIIDESGMPKERFSAEFPKEGPSILRIQQVVRGDSAAYFCASSPRQGITDTQYFGPGTRLTVL.

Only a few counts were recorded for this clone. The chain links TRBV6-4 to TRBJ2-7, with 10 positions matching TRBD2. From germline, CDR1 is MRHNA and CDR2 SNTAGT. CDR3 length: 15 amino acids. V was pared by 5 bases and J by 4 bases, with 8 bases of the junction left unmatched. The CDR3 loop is CASSFSSGGSYEQYF. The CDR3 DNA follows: TGTGCCAGCAGTTTTTCTAGCGGGGGTTCTTACGAGCAGTACTTC.

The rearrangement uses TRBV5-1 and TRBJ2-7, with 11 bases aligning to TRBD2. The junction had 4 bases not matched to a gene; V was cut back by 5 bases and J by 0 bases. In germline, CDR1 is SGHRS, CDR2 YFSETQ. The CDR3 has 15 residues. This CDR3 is CASRIAGGSSYEQYF. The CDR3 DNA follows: TGCGCCAGCAGAATAGCGGGGGGGAGCTCCTACGAGCAGTACTTC.

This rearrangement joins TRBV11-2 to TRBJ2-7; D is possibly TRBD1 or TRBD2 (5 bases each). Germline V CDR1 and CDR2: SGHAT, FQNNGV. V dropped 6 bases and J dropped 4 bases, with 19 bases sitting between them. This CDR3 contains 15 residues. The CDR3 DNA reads TGTGCCAGCAGACCTACCGGGACGGTGAGATACGAGCAGTACTTC. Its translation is CASRPTGTVRYEQYF.

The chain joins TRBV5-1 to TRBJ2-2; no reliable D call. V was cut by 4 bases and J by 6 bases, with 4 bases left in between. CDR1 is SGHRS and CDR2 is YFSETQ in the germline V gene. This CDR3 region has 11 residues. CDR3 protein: CASSLAGELFF. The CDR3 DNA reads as TGCGCCAGCAGCCTGGCCGGGGAGCTGTTTTTT.

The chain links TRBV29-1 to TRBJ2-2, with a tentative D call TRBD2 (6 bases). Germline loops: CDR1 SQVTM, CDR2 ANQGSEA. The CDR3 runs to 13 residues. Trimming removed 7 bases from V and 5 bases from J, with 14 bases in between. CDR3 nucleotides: TGCAGCGGTCTTCGTGGGGGGACCGGGGAGCTGTTTTTT. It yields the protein CSGLRGGTGELFF.

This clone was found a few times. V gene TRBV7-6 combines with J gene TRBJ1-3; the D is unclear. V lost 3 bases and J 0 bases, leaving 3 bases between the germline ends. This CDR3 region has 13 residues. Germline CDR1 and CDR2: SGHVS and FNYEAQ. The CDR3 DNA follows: TGTGCCAGCAGCTTGACCTCTGGAAACACCATATATTTT. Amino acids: CASSLTSGNTIYF.

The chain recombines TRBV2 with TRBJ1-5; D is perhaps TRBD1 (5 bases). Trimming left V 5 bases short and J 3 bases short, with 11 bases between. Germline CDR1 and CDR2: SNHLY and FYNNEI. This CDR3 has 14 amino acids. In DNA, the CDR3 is TGTGCCAGCAGTCTTGGGGGTCCCAATCAGCCCCAGCATTTT. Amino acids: CASSLGGPNQPQHF.